These 25 T cell receptor beta chains share one sample of origin, sequenced in a study of T cells in localized non-small cell lung cancer. Profiling relied on immunoSEQ multiplex PCR, and the TCRdb table lists in-frame clones only, not all of them. The table includes 2,500 to 3,000 clones, roughly 22% detected once. The sample consisted of lung tumor tissue, taken before any cancer treatment. The receptors here all came from a male donor aged 60 or older with stage II lung adenocarcinoma.

J is TRBJ2-7 and V is TRBV6-8, with 13 bases lining up with TRBD2. V lost 3 bases and J lost 5; bases outside the gene matches: 19. The CDR3 has 20 residues. Per the germline V gene, CDR1 is MNHGY and CDR2 is SAAAGT. CDR3 sequence: CASSYHILAGGPDLPNEQYF. The CDR3 region has the DNA TGTGCCAGCAGTTATCACATACTAGCGGGAGGGCCGGACCTACCTAACGAGCAGTACTTC.

V and J are TRBV11-3 and TRBJ1-1; D is unclear. The CDR3 spans 15 residues. Germline CDR1 is SGHNT and CDR2 is YENEEA. V was clipped by 1 base and J by 1 base, with 10 bases between them. CDR3 coding DNA: TGTGCCAGCAGCTTAGTGGGTACTGGGAACACTGAAGCTTTCTTT. Translating gives CASSLVGTGNTEAFF.

This clone was detected only once. As DNA, the CDR3 is TGCGCCAGCAGCTTATCAGGACAGGGGTTAACTGAAGCTTTCTTT. As protein: CASSLSGQGLTEAFF. This rearrangement joins TRBV5-1 to TRBJ1-1; 9 bases line up with TRBD1. V shed 2 bases, J shed 5 bases, and the junction held 7 bases outside the gene matches. This CDR3 has 15 residues. Germline V lookup: CDR1 SGHRS, CDR2 YFSETQ.

In this sample, this clone turned up a few times. This chain links TRBV10-3 with TRBJ1-5; D unclear. The ends were cut back, 2 bases at V and 0 bases at J, with 5 bases in the middle. The CDR3 sequence is 14 residues long. Germline CDR1 is ENHRY and CDR2 is SYGVKD. The CDR3 region has the DNA TGTGCCATCAGTGAGGAACTTAGCAATCAGCCCCAGCATTTT. It codes for CAISEELSNQPQHF.

V and J are TRBV18 and TRBJ1-2; 7 positions agree with TRBD1. Germline V CDR1 and CDR2: KGHSH, LQKENI. With V trimmed by 3 bases and J by 7 bases, 2 bases remained unmatched. The CDR3 runs 12 residues. The CDR3 here is CASSPDRVGYTF. CDR3 bases: TGTGCCAGCTCACCRGACAGGGTTGGCTACACCTTC.

The chain recombines TRBV29-1 with TRBJ1-1, with TRBD1 matching over 8 bases. Unmatched junction bases numbered 10, after V lost 3 bases and J lost 4 bases. The CDR3 runs 15 residues. Germline V gives CDR1 SQVTM, CDR2 ANQGSEA. The CDR3 DNA reads TGCAGCGTTGACTTGGCAGGGGGCAGGGCCACTGAAGCTTTCTTT. Translation gives CSVDLAGGRATEAFF.

Sample share makes this clone medium-sized. CDR3 protein: CASSYSGLAGQNTGELFF. CDR3 coding DNA: TGTGCCAGCAGTTACTCGGGACTAGCGGGCCAGAACACCGGGGAGCTGTTTTTT. This rearrangement joins TRBV6-8 to TRBJ2-2; TRBD2 matches 12 bases. Trimming took 0 bases from V and 1 from J; bases not matched to a gene: 3. Germline V gene sequence: CDR1 MNHGY, CDR2 SAAAGT. The length of the CDR3 is 18 residues.

This clone has just a few counts. The chain links TRBV11-3 to TRBJ1-5; TRBD1 agrees at 9 bases. CDR3 length: 14 amino acids. The V gene's germline CDR1 is SGHNT and CDR2 YENEEA. Trimming removed 5 bases from V and 4 bases from J; junction bases left unmatched: 3. CDR3 sequence (DNA): TGTGCCAGCAGCCCACAGGGGGCTAATCAGCCCCAGCATTTT. It is translated as CASSPQGANQPQHF.

This clone was detected only a few times. J is TRBJ2-1 and V is TRBV11-3, with 15 bases lining up with TRBD2. Germline V lookup: CDR1 SGHNT, CDR2 YENEEA. J lost 2 bases, V lost 0 bases, and 5 bases had no gene match. The CDR3 spans 19 residues. The chain's CDR3 is CASSLEGLAGGPAYNEQFF. As DNA, the CDR3 is TGTGCCAGCAGCTTAGAGGGACTAGCGGGAGGACCGGCCTACAATGAGCAGTTCTTC.

V gene TRBV12-2 combines with J gene TRBJ2-3; the DNA was not compared with TRBD2, the D call given in the table. TRBV12-2 is designated a pseudogene. This CDR3 has 14 residues. CDR3 sequence: CAGATSGSTDTQYF. The CDR3 DNA is TGTGCCGGCGCTACTAGCGGGAGCACAGATACGCAGTATTTT.

This clone appeared a few times. This chain links TRBV5-1 with TRBJ2-7, with a weak D call TRBD1 (6 bases). There are 14 residues in the CDR3. The V and J ends lost 0 bases and 4 bases respectively, with 11 bases between them. Germline V gene sequence: CDR1 SGHRS, CDR2 YFSETQ. Here the CDR3 DNA reads TGCGCCAGCAGCTTGGACAGGGTCCGGTACGAGCAGTACTTC. Translating gives CASSLDRVRYEQYF.

This chain uses TRBV30 with TRBJ2-6; the D call may be TRBD1 or TRBD2 (5 bases each). V was clipped by 1 base and J by 0 bases, with 7 bases between them. CDR1 GTSNPN and CDR2 SVGIG come from the germline V gene (reference sequence). The CDR3 has 15 amino acids. DNA for the CDR3: TGTGCCTGGAGTGCTGGGGGCTCTGGGGCCAACGTCCTGACTTTC. This encodes CAWSAGGSGANVLTF.

This clone showed up just a few times. This rearrangement joins TRBV11-3 to TRBJ1-1, with 11 positions matching TRBD1. This CDR3 region has 15 residues. Per the germline V gene, CDR1 is SGHNT and CDR2 is YENEEA. Unmatched junction bases numbered 3, after V lost 5 bases and J lost 1 base. The CDR3 region is CASSDGQGANTEAFF. The CDR3 DNA reads TGTGCCAGCAGCGACGGACAGGGGGCGAACACTGAAGCTTTCTTT.

By proportion, this clone is medium-sized. The gene calls are TRBV11-3 and TRBJ1-6; no firm D call. Germline V gives CDR1 SGHNT, CDR2 YENEEA. The CDR3 is 15 amino acids. V dropped 5 bases and J dropped 7 bases, with 15 bases sitting between them. The CDR3 reads CASSHSTPFNSPLHF. The DNA of the CDR3 is TGTGCCAGCAGCCATTCTACACCGTTCAATTCACCCCTCCACTTT. The full variable domain, with the rest looked up from reference TRBV11-3 and TRBJ1-6, is EAGVVQSPRYKIIEKKQPVAFWCNPISGHNTLYWYLQNLGQGPELLIRYENEEAVDDSQLPKDRFSAERLKGVDSTLKIQPAELGDSAVYLCASSHSTPFNSPLHFGNGTRLTVT.

This sequence joins TRBV11-3 and TRBJ1-6, with 7 bases identical to TRBD1. The CDR3 totals 16 residues. Germline CDR1 is SGHNT and CDR2 is YENEEA. Trimming removed 5 bases from V and 4 bases from J; junction bases left unmatched: 8. The CDR3 loop reads CASSRPGQTYNSPLHF. CDR3 bases: TGTGCCAGCAGCAGGCCGGGACAGACGTATAATTCACCCCTCCACTTT.

This clone was seen a single time. This chain uses TRBV19 with TRBJ2-7; D gene unclear. Trimming stripped 3 bases from V and 2 bases from J, with 11 bases between. Germline V gene data show CDR1 as LNHDA and CDR2 as SQIVND (reference sequence). This CDR3 spans 14 amino acids. The CDR3 DNA sequence: TGTGCCAGTAGTATCGATCCTGGGACCTACGAGCAGTACTTC. It codes for CASSIDPGTYEQYF.

The V call is TRBV11-3, the J call TRBJ1-5; D perhaps matches TRBD1 (5 bases). CDR3 size: 17 residues. Trimming stripped 5 bases from V and 3 bases from J, with 20 bases between. Germline V CDR1 and CDR2: SGHNT, YENEEA. Here the CDR3 DNA reads TGTGCCAGCAGCCCAATGGCGGGGGGTACTCCCAATCAGCCCCAGCATTTT. Protein product: CASSPMAGGTPNQPQHF.

This chain joins TRBV10-3 and TRBJ1-5, with D unresolved. The CDR3 loop spans 17 amino acids. Trimming took 0 bases from V and 0 from J, leaving 12 bases between them. Per germline, CDR1 ENHRY and CDR2 SYGVKD. CDR3 protein: CAISESINTYSNQPQHF. The CDR3 DNA sequence: TGTGCCATCAGTGAGTCGATTAACACTTATAGCAATCAGCCCCAGCATTTT.

This CDR3 reads CASSSRTVASTDTQYF. The CDR3 nucleotides are TGTGCCAGTAGTAGCCGGACTGTAGCTAGCACAGATACGCAGTATTTT. V gene TRBV19 combines with J gene TRBJ2-3; D possibly corresponds to TRBD2 (5 bases). Trimming left V 4 bases short and J 0 bases short, with 14 bases between. In germline, CDR1 is LNHDA, CDR2 SQIVND (reference sequence). This CDR3 spans 16 amino acids. The entire variable domain, with the rest obtained from reference TRBV19 and TRBJ2-3, is as follows: DGGITQSPKYLFRKEGQNVTLSCEQNLNHDAMYWYRQDPGQGLRLIYYSQIVNDFQKGDIAEGYSVSREKKESFPLTVTSAQKNPTAFYLCASSSRTVASTDTQYFGPGTRLTVL.

This clone was counted between two and nine times. The chain's CDR3 is CASSEAVNTEAFF. Written as DNA, the CDR3 is TGTGCCAGCAGTGAAGCAGTCAACACTGAAGCTTTCTTT. The V call is TRBV28, the J call TRBJ1-1; D unclear. Between the trimmed V and J ends, which lost 5 bases and 2 bases, there was a span of 9 bases. Per the germline V gene, CDR1 is MDHEN and CDR2 is SYDVKM. The CDR3 consists of 13 residues.

The rearrangement links TRBV19 to TRBJ2-3; 11 nucleotides line up with TRBD1. Germline V gene lookup returns CDR1 LNHDA and CDR2 SQIVND (reference sequence). This CDR3 region has 16 residues. V shed 5 bases, J shed 7 bases, and the junction held 11 bases outside the gene matches. The CDR3 spells CASSSRLGQGGNTQYF. In nucleotides, the CDR3 is TGTGCCAGTAGTTCCCGCCTGGGACAGGGGGGGAATACGCAGTATTTT.

The V and J genes are TRBV10-3 and TRBJ1-3, with D hard to call. The CDR3 loop spans 16 amino acids. V was cut by 0 bases and J by 0 bases, with 9 bases left in between. CDR1 ENHRY and CDR2 SYGVKD come from the germline V gene. CDR3 protein: CAISESWGTSGNTIYF. The CDR3 DNA reads TGTGCCATCAGTGAGTCATGGGGAACCTCTGGAAACACCATATATTTT.

The V gene is TRBV9, the J gene TRBJ2-1; maybe TRBD1 (6 bases). CDR3 size: 15 residues. Germline CDR1 and CDR2: SGDLS and YYNGEE. V lost 0 bases and J lost 9, with 16 bases in between. The CDR3 loop is CASSVERDNTFEQFF. CDR3 in DNA: TGTGCCAGCAGCGTAGAACGGGACAATACTTTTGAGCAGTTCTTC. The whole variable domain, remainder taken from reference TRBV9 and TRBJ2-1, is DSGVTQTPKHLITATGQRVTLRCSPRSGDLSVYWYQQSLDQGLQFLIQYYNGEERAKGNILERFSAQQFPDLHSELNLSSLELGDSALYFCASSVERDNTFEQFFGPGTRLTVL.

A single count supports this clone. The rearrangement links TRBV18 to TRBJ1-5; no clear D. Trimming took 2 bases from V and 5 from J, leaving 7 bases between them. This CDR3 has 13 amino acids. The germline CDR1 and CDR2 sequences are KGHSH and LQKENI. The CDR3 DNA reads TGTGCCAGCTCACCAGAAGGAGATCAGCCCCAGCATTTT. This codes for CASSPEGDQPQHF. Full variable domain (remainder filled in from reference TRBV18 and TRBJ1-5): NAGVMQNPRHLVRRRGQEARLRCSPMKGHSHVYWYRQLPEEGLKFMVYLQKENIIDESGMPKERFSAEFPKEGPSILRIQQVVRGDSAAYFCASSPEGDQPQHFGDGTRLSIL.

This clone was seen a few times. This chain links TRBV19 with TRBJ1-1, with D unresolved. V lost 4 bases to trimming and J lost 4 bases, with 7 bases between them. Germline V CDR1 and CDR2: LNHDA, SQIVND (reference sequence). The CDR3 sequence is 12 residues long. This CDR3 is CASSTPRTEAFF. The CDR3 DNA reads as TGTGCCAGTAGTACGCCTCGCACTGAAGCTTTCTTT.